The following is a T cell receptor (beta chain) sequence with its context. In this sample, this clonotype turned up many times. Its antigen is unknown. One base away there is no much larger clone; base qualities are not given. The data derive from a study of T cell repertoires in cytomegalovirus infection (dated by TCRdb to about 2019). About the investigation overall: Because public TCR beta signatures pointed to carriage of CMV infection together with the matching HLA type, the HLA type of each donor mattered for the analysis.

Summary of the overall study and its limitations: In both this cohort and an independent cohort of approximately 350 donors, the cumulative frequency of public TCR beta family members distinguished carriers of CMV infection plus the relevant HLA type. In the ex vivo response, HLA-C-restricted CMV-specific TCR beta clonotypes were dominant, and in two of eight donors the single most frequent clonotype came from this HLA-C-restricted group.

The CDR3 contains 16 residues, cysteine and phenylalanine counted. The entry retains the CDR3 DNA only, 48 bases that are in frame from base 1. At the junction V is shortened by 1 base and J by 1 base, with 10 bases in between. Reading the germline V gene (reference sequence) gives CDR1 SEHNR and CDR2 FQNEAQ. Sequencing instrument: Illumina HiSeq 1500. Starting from the raw public reads, TCRdb applied fastp trimming at Q25, assembled clones with MiXCR and retained in-frame beta chains. Each entry merges the rows of one CDR3 protein and shows their most common DNA and genes. The sample contains 200,000 to 250,000 distinct CDR3 sequences, about 12% of them found a single time. The ten largest account for around 1.6% of the sample.

The origin of this receptor is a human donor in good health (CMV status not recorded). Some clones in this sample may be carry-over from other donors' samples. Sequencing was performed on PBMCs. The rearranged chain carries TRBV7-9 and TRBJ1-4; the D gene is unclear. CDR3 region: CASSLDMRGTNEKLFF. The bases are TGTGCCAGCAGCTTAGATATGCGGGGAACTAATGAAAAACTGTTTTTT.